A selection of T cell receptor beta chains follows, all from one sample in a study of CD8+ T cells in alopecia areata. Using immunoSEQ multiplex PCR, the repertoire was profiled, and TCRdb retains in-frame clones only, with some absent. The sample consists of 110,000 or so clones, approximately 38% of them appearing once. The source material was CD4+ T cells sorted from blood. The receptors stem from a human donor with alopecia areata. Each CDR3 is given with its conserved first and last residue. Each record gives: CDR3 protein, CDR3 DNA, V gene, clone size, J gene, D gene. A D gene is named only where the DNA matches it firmly. Clone size is shown for a subset of rows, as once, few, many or a class of expanded clone.

CAWSHTGGDQPQHF TGTGCCTGGAGTCATACAGGGGGCGACCAGCCCCAGCATTTT TRBV30 . TRBJ1-5 TRBD1
CSVRSTENYEQYF TGCAGCGTGAGATCGACAGAAAACTACGAGCAGTACTTC TRBV29-1 . TRBJ2-7 .
CASQWGALGANVLTF TGTGCCTCACAGTGGGGGGCGCTAGGGGCCAACGTCCTGACTTTC TRBV13 few TRBJ2-6 .
CSVEAGTVGSYEQYF TGCAGCGTTGAAGCCGGGACCGTTGGGTCCTACGAGCAGTACTTC TRBV29-1 . TRBJ2-7 .
CASIPTLFRVPDEQFF TGTGCCAGCATCCCCACCCTGTTCAGAGTTCCGGATGAGCAGTTCTTC TRBV6-6 few TRBJ2-1 .
CASSLTGAYEQYF TGTGCCAGCAGCTTAACGGGAGCGTACGAGCAGTACTTC TRBV7-2 . TRBJ2-7 .
CAWSVGGSGANVLTF TGTGCCTGGAGTGTAGGGGGTTCAGGGGCCAACGTCCTGACTTTC TRBV30 . TRBJ2-6 .
CSVAKGTNTEAFF TGCAGCGTTGCGAAGGGAACGAACACTGAAGCTTTCTTT TRBV29-1 few TRBJ1-1 .
CATTLQNTGELFF TGTGCCACCACCCTTCAGAACACCGGGGAGCTGTTTTTT TRBV5-4 . TRBJ2-2 .
CASSSNGLTDTQYF TGTGCCAGCAGCTCCAATGGCTTGACAGATACGCAGTATTTT TRBV7-9 few TRBJ2-3 .
CSVRGRVAETQYF TGCAGCGTCCGTGGGAGAGTAGCCGAGACCCAGTACTTC TRBV29-1 once TRBJ2-5 .
CASSVVDTDTQYF TGTGCCAGCAGCGTAGTCGACACAGATACGCAGTATTTT TRBV9 . TRBJ2-3 .
CAWRRGGRAHEQYF TGTGCCTGGAGAAGAGGCGGGAGGGCCCACGAGCAGTACTTC TRBV30 . TRBJ2-7 TRBD2
CAWRRAGGYNEQFF TGTGCCTGGAGGCGCGCGGGTGGGTACAATGAGCAGTTCTTC TRBV30 . TRBJ2-1 .
CATSKGAQPNIYEQYF TGTGCCACCAGCAAGGGAGCGCAGCCCAACATCTACGAGCAGTACTTC TRBV15 once TRBJ2-7 .
CSVSTGGPTYEQYF TGCAGCGTTTCAACGGGAGGGCCTACCTACGAGCAGTACTTC TRBV29-1 few TRBJ2-7 TRBD2
CASSPESGHLREETQYF TGCGCCAGCAGTCCAGAATCGGGACATCTGAGGGAGGAGACCCAGTACTTC TRBV23-1 few TRBJ2-5 .
CASSTTGYGYTF TGTGCCAGCAGTACCACAGGGTATGGCTACACCTTC TRBV6-6 once TRBJ1-2 .
CASSYLSSFPRGDYEQYF TGTGCCAGCAGCTACCTTTCATCATTCCCTCGTGGGGACTACGAGCAGTACTTC TRBV7-2 . TRBJ2-7 .
CATSRRTHEQFF TGTGCCACCAGCAGGAGAACGCATGAGCAGTTCTTC TRBV15 few TRBJ2-1 .
CASSQETGSYNEQFF TGCGCCAGCAGCCAAGAAACGGGATCCTACAATGAGCAGTTCTTC TRBV4-3 . TRBJ2-1 .
CASSLTSGRYNEQFF TGTGCCAGCAGCTTAACTAGCGGGAGGTACAATGAGCAGTTCTTC TRBV7-3 . TRBJ2-1 TRBD2
CASSLGYGRGGYEQYF TGTGCCAGCAGCTTAGGGTACGGTAGGGGCGGCTACGAGCAGTACTTC TRBV7-2 . TRBJ2-7 .
CASSPATTSGYTF TGTGCCAGCTCACCCGCGACGACGAGTGGCTACACCTTC TRBV18 once TRBJ1-2 .
CSVEVGGKGVYEQYF TGCAGCGTTGAAGTAGGGGGTAAGGGGGTCTACGAGCAGTACTTC TRBV29-1 . TRBJ2-7 .
CASSLLYLTQYF TGTGCCAGCAGTCTCCTATACCTGACGCAGTATTTT TRBV28 few TRBJ2-3 .
CASSLRREQYF TGTGCCAGCAGCCTAAGGAGGGAGCAGTACTTC TRBV7-2 . TRBJ2-7 .
CASSPLAEQFF TGTGCCAGCTCACCTCTCGCGGAGCAGTTCTTC TRBV18 few TRBJ2-1 .
CASSPGGAGETQYF TGTGCCAGCAGCCCTGGGGGCGCGGGAGAGACCCAGTACTTC TRBV7-9 . TRBJ2-5 .
CSVSGREPSYNEQFF TGCAGCGTTTCGGGACGGGAGCCCTCCTACAATGAGCAGTTCTTC TRBV29-1 . TRBJ2-1 .
CSVDPGPPQPQHF TGCAGCGTTGACCCAGGGCCCCCTCAGCCCCAGCATTTT TRBV29-1 . TRBJ1-5 .
CASSNQPRDLTDTQYF TGTGCCAGCTCCAACCAACCGCGGGATCTCACAGATACGCAGTATTTT TRBV6-6 few TRBJ2-3 .
CASGQSQETQYF TGTGCCAGCGGGCAGAGCCAAGAGACCCAGTACTTC TRBV27 . TRBJ2-5 .
CASSSSLQGMNGYTF TGTGCCAGCAGTTCATCCCTCCAGGGGATGAATGGCTACACCTTC TRBV27 . TRBJ1-2 .
CASSGTGELFF TGTGCCTCTAGCGGTACCGGGGAGCTGTTTTTT TRBV30 . TRBJ2-2 TRBD2
CAWSKGPSTDTQYF TGTGCCTGGAGTAAGGGGCCAAGCACAGATACGCAGTATTTT TRBV30 . TRBJ2-3 .
CSVQPDKYEQYF TGCAGCGTTCAGCCAGACAAATACGAGCAGTACTTC TRBV29-1 . TRBJ2-7 .